This section outlines one TCR beta chain sequence together with its context. What it binds is not known. Only in-frame clones appear in the TCRdb table, and some are missing; sequencing was by immunoSEQ multiplex PCR. This sample has roughly 180,000 clones, with 86% found just once. The sample comes from a study of cytomegalovirus exposure and HLA in healthy donors. V lost 3 bases, J lost 2 bases, and 9 bases lay in between. CDR3 length: 14 amino acids. Germline V gene sequence: CDR1 SGHAT, CDR2 FQNNGV. The study's findings and limits: A later analysis found first-cohort TCR clusters tended to co-occur in the 95 to 150 validation repertoires.

The receptor was derived from a man aged 25-45 years in good health and CMV-seropositive. V is TRBV11-2 and J is TRBJ2-3, with a tentative D call TRBD1 (6 bases). Input material: PBMCs. The CDR3 DNA reads as TGTGCCAGCAGCTTTACAGGGCTCACAGATACGCAGTATTTT. This translates into CASSFTGLTDTQYF.